These 22 T cell receptor beta chains came from one sample sequenced in a study of blood T cells in healthy people across ages. A second about 6 to 11 cycle PCR used barcoded and J-beta primers. TCRdb called the 5' RACE reads again in MiXCR, with one record for every CDR3 protein. The table has approximately 490,000 distinct CDR3 sequences, 24% seen once; the top ten hold roughly 9%. This same sample was also part of a study on T cells of mothers and their children.

The sample consisted of blood. The receptors were gathered from a boy under 18 in good health.

The genes are TRBV27 and TRBJ2-1, with D uncertain. CDR1 and CDR2 (germline): MNHEY, SMNVEV (reference sequence). This CDR3 is 15 amino acids long. Trimming shortened V by 2 bases and J by 0 bases, and 8 bases separated the two germline ends. CDR3 region: CASSLGVNSYNEQFF. Written as DNA, the CDR3 is TGTGCCAGCAGTTTAGGGGTCAACTCCTACAATGAGCAGTTCTTC.

The CDR3 spells CASGGVSPDTQYF. CDR3 sequence (DNA): TGTGCCAGCGGCGGGGTCTCCCCAGATACGCAGTATTTT. The chain recombines TRBV28 with TRBJ2-3; weak D call: TRBD2 (6 bases). The CDR3 contains 13 residues. Trimming took 8 bases from V and 4 from J, leaving 13 bases between them. Germline V gene sequence: CDR1 MDHEN, CDR2 SYDVKM. Filled out from reference TRBV28 and TRBJ2-3, the complete variable domain reads DVKVTQSSRYLVKRTGEKVFLECVQDMDHENMFWYRQDPGLGLRLIYFSYDVKMKEKGDIPEGYSVSREKKERFSLILESASTNQTSMYLCASGGVSPDTQYFGPGTRLTVL.

This clonotype was observed a handful of times. One junction end disagrees with the germline gene, perhaps due to a read error. The rearrangement links TRBV4-3 to TRBJ2-5, with TRBD2 as a possible D gene (5 bases). CDR1 and CDR2 from the germline V gene are LGHNA and YSLEER. This CDR3 is built from 16 residues. For the CDR3, the DNA is TGCGCCAGCAGCCAAGGAGGTCGGGGAGTAAGAGAGTCCCAGTACTTC. It codes for CASSQGGRGVRESQYF.

This clonotype was counted a few times. The rearrangement uses TRBV20-1 and TRBJ2-1; D unclear. The germline CDR1 and CDR2 sequences are DFQATT and SNEGSKA (reference sequence). This CDR3 region has 12 residues. The V end was cut by 0 bases, the J end by 13 bases, with 13 bases between. The CDR3 here is CSARDLRAAQFF. CDR3 DNA sequence: TGCAGTGCTAGAGATCTAAGAGCCGCCCAGTTCTTC.

This clonotype appeared a few times. The gene calls are TRBV6-2 or TRBV6-3 and TRBJ2-1; tentatively, D is TRBD2 (6 bases). Germline V gene lookup returns CDR1 MNHEY and CDR2 SVGEGT. The CDR3 is 16 amino acids. The V and J ends lost 4 bases and 5 bases respectively, with 18 bases between them. CDR3 DNA: TGTGCCAGCAGTTCCTCGGGACTCGAAAGAGACAATGAGCAGTTCTTC. Translation gives CASSSSGLERDNEQFF.

The sample holds a few counts of this clonotype. The gene calls are TRBV11-2 and TRBJ1-4; no clear D gene. Per the germline V gene, CDR1 is SGHAT and CDR2 is FQNNGV. The CDR3 is 16 amino acids. V lost 3 bases and J lost 3, with 14 bases in between. The CDR3 DNA follows: TGTGCCAGCAGCTTGACCCCCCTGGTGGCTAATGAAAAACTGTTTTTT. This codes for CASSLTPLVANEKLFF.

The chain has TRBV7-2 and TRBJ1-1, with a possible D match to TRBD1 (5 bases). The V end was cut by 3 bases, the J end by 2 bases, with 7 bases between. The V gene's germline CDR1 is SGHTA and CDR2 FQGNSA. The CDR3 sequence is 13 residues long. The CDR3 region has the DNA TGTGCCAGCAGCTTTGGGGACAACACTGAAGCTTTCTTT. This translates into CASSFGDNTEAFF. Variable domain in full (rest from reference TRBV7-2 and TRBJ1-1): GAGVSQSPSNKVTEKGKDVELRCDPISGHTALYWYRQSLGQGLEFLIYFQGNSAPDKSGLPSDRFSAERTGGSVSTLTIQRTQQEDSAVYLCASSFGDNTEAFFGQGTRLTVV.

The chain couples TRBV6-1 to TRBJ1-1, with D perhaps TRBD1 (5 bases). This CDR3 spans 14 amino acids. Germline lookup yields CDR1 MNHNS and CDR2 SASEGT. Trimming stripped 5 bases from V and 4 bases from J, with 14 bases between. CDR3: CASSLGTLRTEAFF. CDR3 DNA: TGTGCCAGCAGTCTCGGGACTCTTCGCACTGAAGCTTTCTTT.

This clonotype was recorded a few times. The J gene is TRBJ2-7, the V gene TRBV4-3, with 12 bases matching TRBD2. Germline CDR1 is LGHNA and CDR2 is YSLEER. The CDR3 contains 16 residues. J gave up 5 bases and V 1 base, and 6 bases lay outside the gene matches. The CDR3 sequence: CASSQGLAGVGHEQYF. As DNA, the CDR3 is TGCGCCAGCAGCCAAGGACTAGCGGGAGTTGGCCACGAGCAGTACTTC.

The chain combines TRBV5-1 with TRBJ2-1, with a tentative D call TRBD2 (6 bases). There are 19 residues in the CDR3. CDR1 SGHRS and CDR2 YFSETQ come from the germline V gene. Trimming removed 1 base at V and 3 bases at J, with 23 bases between. CDR3 coding DNA: TGCGCCAGCAGCTTGCTTTTAGACGGGGGAGCCTTTCTCTACAATGAGCAGTTCTTC. Translating gives CASSLLLDGGAFLYNEQFF.

This clonotype was recorded a few times. The chain recombines TRBV29-1 with TRBJ1-2; maybe TRBD1 (6 bases). The CDR3 consists of 13 residues. V gave up 3 bases and J gave up 4 bases, with 12 bases separating them. Germline assignment: CDR1 SQVTM and CDR2 ANQGSEA. As DNA, the CDR3 is TGCAGCGTTGACGGAGGGGGAAGCTATGGCTACACCTTC. Translated: CSVDGGGSYGYTF.

This clonotype was seen ten or more times. The V gene is TRBV12-3 or TRBV12-4, the J gene TRBJ2-7; D possibly matches TRBD1 or TRBD2 (5 bases each). Trimming pared 7 bases from V and 0 bases from J, leaving 16 bases between. The CDR3 is 15 amino acids. In DNA, the CDR3 is TGTGCCAGCACCTGGGGCATGGGGAGCTCCTACGAGCAGTACTTC. Encoded protein: CASTWGMGSSYEQYF.

This clonotype was seen repeatedly, ten times or more. The genes are TRBV15 and TRBJ2-5; 9 positions agree with TRBD1. Germline V CDR1 and CDR2: LNHNV, YYDKDF (reference sequence). The CDR3 is made up of 15 amino acids. V shed 0 bases, J shed 4 bases, and the junction held 3 bases outside the gene matches. CDR3 protein: CATSREGQGGETQYF. The DNA of the CDR3 is TGTGCCACCAGCAGAGAGGGACAGGGAGGAGAGACCCAGTACTTC.

This clonotype was counted a few times. The V call is TRBV20-1, the J call TRBJ2-4, with D possibly called TRBD1 or TRBD2 (5 bases each). The germline gives CDR1 DFQATT, CDR2 SNEGSKA (reference sequence). The CDR3 runs to 16 residues. V was clipped by 3 bases and J by 3 bases, with 18 bases between them. CDR3 nucleotides: TGCAGTGCTAGGGAGGACACCCCCCTTGGCAAAAACATTCAGTACTTC. It yields the protein CSAREDTPLGKNIQYF.

This clonotype was counted many times. The rearrangement links TRBV2 to TRBJ2-4; 10 bases fit TRBD2. V shed 5 bases, J shed 9 bases, and the junction held 13 bases outside the gene matches. There are 16 residues in the CDR3. Germline V lookup: CDR1 SNHLY, CDR2 FYNNEI. CDR3 residues: CASSPILSGRAAIQYF. The CDR3 DNA sequence: TGTGCCAGCAGTCCCATTTTAAGCGGGAGGGCCGCCATTCAGTACTTC.

The V and J genes are TRBV12-3 or TRBV12-4 and TRBJ1-3; no clear D gene. Between the trimmed V and J ends, which lost 2 bases and 0 bases, there was a span of 8 bases. The CDR3 totals 15 residues. CDR3 nucleotides: TGTGCCAGCAGTTTACAGAGCCTCTCTGGAAACACCATATATTTT. Its protein product is CASSLQSLSGNTIYF.

This clonotype was counted only a few times. This chain joins TRBV7-2 and TRBJ1-1; possible D gene TRBD1, 6 bases. The CDR3 has 18 residues. Germline loops: CDR1 SGHTA, CDR2 FQGNSA. Trimming removed 1 base from V and 2 bases from J, with 20 bases in between. The CDR3 is CASSLEYRDTRSNTEAFF. For the CDR3, the DNA is TGTGCCAGCAGCTTAGAGTATAGGGACACCCGGTCCAACACTGAAGCTTTCTTT.

The rearrangement uses TRBV10-3 and TRBJ2-5; the match to TRBD2 covers 10 bases. Trimming removed 0 bases from V and 4 bases from J; junction bases left unmatched: 5. Looked up from germline, CDR1 is ENHRY and CDR2 is SYGVKD. The CDR3 covers 16 residues. The CDR3 DNA sequence: TGTGCCATCAGTGAGTCGCCTAGCGGGAGTTCAGAGACCCAGTACTTC. It codes for CAISESPSGSSETQYF.

This clonotype was seen a handful of times. The gene calls are TRBV2 and TRBJ2-1, with a possible D match to TRBD1 (6 bases). V was clipped by 7 bases and J by 1 base, with 11 bases between them. The CDR3 spans 14 residues. Germline assignment: CDR1 SNHLY and CDR2 FYNNEI. The CDR3 loop is CASIGQRSYNEQFF. CDR3 DNA sequence: TGTGCCAGCATTGGACAGCGATCCTACAATGAGCAGTTCTTC.

The chain carries TRBV28 and TRBJ2-1; weak D call: TRBD1 (6 bases). Germline lookup yields CDR1 MDHEN and CDR2 SYDVKM. The V end was cut by 1 base, the J end by 5 bases, with 18 bases between. The CDR3 contains 17 residues. CDR3 DNA: TGTGCCAGCAGTTTATACATAGGGGGACGGAGTAACAATGAGCAGTTCTTC. Its translation: CASSLYIGGRSNNEQFF.

This chain links TRBV5-6 with TRBJ2-5; 10 nucleotides align to TRBD2. CDR3 length: 17 residues. Germline-derived CDR1 and CDR2 are SGHDT and YYEEEE. V was clipped by 4 bases and J by 0 bases; unmatched bases: 9. The CDR3 here is CASSDGLAESDQETQYF. In nucleotides, the CDR3 is TGTGCCAGCAGCGACGGACTAGCGGAGTCTGACCAAGAGACCCAGTACTTC. The variable domain in full, with the rest retrieved from reference TRBV5-6 and TRBJ2-5, is DAGVTQSPTHLIKTRGQQVTLRCSPKSGHDTVSWYQQALGQGPQFIFQYYEEEERQRGNFPDRFSGHQFPNYSSELNVNALLLGDSALYLCASSDGLAESDQETQYFGPGTRLLVL.

The gene calls are TRBV4-2 and TRBJ1-1; no clear D. V lost 3 bases and J lost 10, with 21 bases in between. The CDR3 runs 15 residues. Germline values: CDR1 LGHNA, CDR2 YNFKEQ. The chain's CDR3 is CASSHLTWRISVAFF. CDR3 nucleotide sequence: TGTGCCAGCAGCCACCTAACTTGGAGGATCTCGGTAGCTTTCTTT.